These 14 T cell receptor beta chains originate from one sample sequenced in a study of multiple sclerosis patients with progressive multifocal leukoencephalopathy. The table came from immunoSEQ multiplex PCR; TCRdb's copy has only in-frame clones and leaves some out. The data hold roughly 29,000 clones, with roughly 89% observed a single time. The time point was: 12 to 13 months of natalizumab therapy. Sequenced here: PBMCs, sampled from a patient treated with natalizumab. These receptors originate from a human donor with multiple sclerosis.

The chain combines TRBV5-4 with TRBJ2-5; D is tentatively TRBD1 or TRBD2 (6 bases each). The V end was cut by 2 bases, the J end by 2 bases, with 10 bases between. CDR1 is SGHNT and CDR2 is YYREEE in the germline V gene (reference sequence). This CDR3 region has 14 residues. The CDR3 DNA sequence: TGTGCCAGCAGCTTCACGGGGGCTCAAGAGACCCAGTACTTC. Protein: CASSFTGAQETQYF.

The rearrangement joins TRBV11-2 to TRBJ2-2, with D perhaps TRBD1 (6 bases). Deletions cut 2 bases from V and 4 bases from J, with 11 bases between. CDR1 and CDR2 from the germline V gene are SGHAT and FQNNGV. The CDR3 has 15 amino acids. The CDR3 sequence: CASSLQGRSTGELFF. The DNA of the CDR3 is TGTGCCAGCAGCTTACAGGGGCGAAGCACCGGGGAGCTGTTTTTT.

This chain uses TRBV10-3 with TRBJ1-6; 7 bases align to TRBD1. V shed 6 bases and J 7 bases; nucleotides not matched to a gene: 6. The length of the CDR3 is 14 residues. Germline V CDR1 and CDR2: ENHRY, SYGVKD. The CDR3 reads CAIRLDRSNSPLHF. The CDR3 DNA reads as TGTGCCATCAGGCTGGACAGGTCAAATTCACCCCTCCACTTT.

The genes are TRBV27 and TRBJ1-1, with TRBD1 as a possible D gene (5 bases). CDR1 and CDR2 (germline): MNHEY, SMNVEV (reference sequence). This CDR3 is 15 amino acids long. V dropped 2 bases and J dropped 0 bases, with 10 bases sitting between them. CDR3 sequence reads: CASSLGDRVNTEAFF. The CDR3 nucleotides read TGTGCCAGCAGTTTAGGGGACCGGGTGAACACTGAAGCTTTCTTT.

The gene calls are TRBV6-1 and TRBJ2-7, with D uncertain. V gave up 2 bases and J gave up 0 bases, with 5 bases separating them. The CDR3 has 13 amino acids. CDR1 and CDR2 from the germline V gene are MNHNS and SASEGT. The CDR3: CASSETVSYEQYF. The CDR3 nucleotides read TGTGCCAGCAGTGAAACAGTCTCCTACGAGCAGTACTTC.

This clone was detected only once. The chain employs TRBV5-3 and TRBJ1-5; D uncertain. TRBV5-3 is treated as an ORF (open reading frame) with a function not yet certain. Trimming cost V 0 bases and J 5 bases, with 9 bases left between them. This CDR3 has 14 amino acids. The CDR3 DNA reads as TGTGCCAGAAGCTTGGTTTCAAAGTATCAGCCCCAGCATTTT. Protein sequence: CARSLVSKYQPQHF.

The CDR3 here is CASSNTGFGTQYF. The CDR3 DNA reads TGTGCCAGCAGCAATACGGGGTTTGGTACGCAGTATTTT. The rearrangement joins TRBV7-2 to TRBJ2-3, with D possibly matching TRBD2 (5 bases). Per germline, CDR1 SGHTA and CDR2 FQGNSA. The length of the CDR3 is 13 residues. V lost 5 bases, J lost 8 bases, and 14 bases lay in between.

The chain recombines TRBV4-1 with TRBJ2-3; weak D call: TRBD2 (6 bases). The CDR3 totals 15 residues. V was shortened by 1 base and J by 2 bases, with 10 bases between the two germline ends. Germline-derived CDR1 and CDR2 are MGHRA and YSYEKL. CDR3 amino acids: CASSQGAGTTDTQYF. CDR3 DNA: TGCGCCAGCAGCCAAGGAGCGGGCACCACAGATACGCAGTATTTT.

V is TRBV4-1 and J is TRBJ1-1; TRBD1 matches at 9 bases. Germline CDR1 and CDR2: MGHRA and YSYEKL. The CDR3 is 15 residues long. J was trimmed by 7 bases and V by 0 bases; bases with no gene match: 6. Here the CDR3 reads CASSQESPGQGEAFF. The CDR3 DNA follows: TGCGCCAGCAGCCAAGAATCGCCGGGACAGGGTGAAGCTTTCTTT.

This chain joins TRBV19 and TRBJ2-3; TRBD2 matches 10 bases. The CDR3 contains 17 residues. Trimming cost V 4 bases and J 4 bases; bases outside gene matches: 11. Germline V gene data show CDR1 as LNHDA and CDR2 as SQIVND (reference sequence). The CDR3 loop reads CASSNIYSGGASDTQYF. CDR3 coding DNA: TGTGCCAGTAGTAATATTTACAGCGGGGGGGCATCAGATACGCAGTATTTT.

The V call is TRBV7-9, the J call TRBJ1-2; no reliable D call. Trimming left V 1 base short and J 6 bases short, with 9 bases between. Germline CDR1 is SEHNR and CDR2 is FQNEAQ (reference sequence). This CDR3 has 13 residues. CDR3 amino acids: CASSLVPRDGYTF. The CDR3 coding sequence is TGTGCCAGCAGCTTAGTACCGCGCGATGGCTACACCTTC.

CDR3 protein: CASSRPRATGNNYNSPLHF. CDR3 bases: TGTGCCAGCAGCCGACCCCGAGCGACAGGAAATAATTATAATTCACCCCTCCACTTT. The genes are TRBV7-9 and TRBJ1-6, with TRBD1 as a possible D gene (6 bases). The CDR3 is 19 amino acids. V gave up 5 bases and J gave up 4 bases, with 24 bases separating them. Germline CDR1 is SEHNR and CDR2 is FQNEAQ (reference sequence).

The rearrangement joins TRBV7-8 to TRBJ1-1, with D possibly being TRBD1 (5 bases). The length of the CDR3 is 14 residues. The germline CDR1 and CDR2 sequences are SGHVS and FQNEAQ. The V end was cut by 2 bases, the J end by 6 bases, with 13 bases between. CDR3 loop: CASSLSGVLPEAFF. In DNA form, the CDR3 reads TGTGCCAGCAGCTTATCGGGGGTTCTCCCTGAAGCTTTCTTT. The variable domain in full, with the rest retrieved from reference TRBV7-8 and TRBJ1-1, is GAGVSQSPRYKVAKRGQDVALRCDPISGHVSLFWYQQALGQGPEFLTYFQNEAQLDKSGLPSDRFFAERPEGSVSTLKIQRTQQEDSAVYLCASSLSGVLPEAFFGQGTRLTVV.

The chain is built from TRBV9 and TRBJ2-5; TRBD1 might be the D (6 bases). The end of the DNA is better explained by TRBJ2-7, so the J call may be wrong. The CDR3 covers 20 residues. Per germline, CDR1 SGDLS and CDR2 YYNGEE. In nucleotides, the CDR3 is TGTGCCAGCAGCCCCGAAGGGGTCAGGGGCCTAGAATTAGAAAGGTACGAGCAGTACTTC. Encoded protein: CASSPEGVRGLELERYEQYF.